Each of the 19 T cell receptor beta chains below was sequenced from the same sample in a study of T cells in Graves' hyperthyroidism and ophthalmopathy. The CDR3 regions of TCR beta were amplified from RNA transcripts. The HTBI primer set was used in a first-round RT-PCR of the TCR CDR3. TCRdb fed the multiplex PCR reads into MiXCR, producing one record per CDR3 protein. The data hold some 620,000 distinct CDR3 sequences, with 15% to 20% observed a single time. The sequencing input was blood. Source of these receptors: a woman aged 25 to 39 with Graves' hyperthyroidism.

This clonotype was seen ten or more times. V and J are TRBV20-1 and TRBJ2-1; 9 bases agree with TRBD2. The CDR3 length is 17 residues. V gave up 0 bases and J gave up 4 bases; unmatched junction bases: 10. Germline V CDR1 and CDR2: DFQATT, SNEGSKA (reference sequence). CDR3: CSARDPVRLADYNEQFF. CDR3 bases: TGCAGTGCTAGAGACCCCGTAAGACTAGCGGATTACAATGAGCAGTTCTTC.

This clonotype showed up just a few times. The CDR3 DNA reads as TGCAGTGCTAGAGGTGGGACTGGGTTGGGAAAACTGTTTTTT. Protein product: CSARGGTGLGKLFF. V and J are TRBV20-1 and TRBJ1-4; D possibly corresponds to TRBD1 (5 bases). The CDR3 totals 14 residues. Trimming cost V 1 base and J 10 bases, with 16 bases left between them. Germline values: CDR1 DFQATT, CDR2 SNEGSKA (reference sequence).

This clonotype was detected a few times. The genes are TRBV28 and TRBJ2-2; D gene unclear. This CDR3 is 14 amino acids long. CDR1 and CDR2 (germline): MDHEN, SYDVKM. V was clipped by 6 bases and J by 5 bases, with 13 bases between them. This CDR3 reads CASSLWARTGELFF. In nucleotides, the CDR3 is TGTGCCAGCAGCCTGTGGGCGCGAACCGGGGAGCTGTTTTTT.

V is TRBV6-2 or TRBV6-3 and J is TRBJ2-4; TRBD2 agrees at 11 bases. V was clipped by 8 bases and J by 5 bases; unmatched bases: 8. Germline assignment: CDR1 MNHEY and CDR2 SVGEGT. The CDR3 covers 15 residues. CDR3: CASGRGLAGENIQYF. CDR3 in DNA: TGTGCCAGCGGACGCGGACTAGCGGGCGAAAACATTCAGTACTTC.

V is TRBV20-1 and J is TRBJ1-6, with D possibly TRBD1 on 5 matching bases. The V and J ends lost 6 bases and 7 bases respectively, with 10 bases between them. This CDR3 is 12 amino acids long. Germline CDR1 and CDR2: DFQATT and SNEGSKA (reference sequence). In nucleotides, the CDR3 is TGCAGTGCCAACCACAGGAATTCACCCCTCCACTTT. This encodes CSANHRNSPLHF.

The chain has TRBV20-1 and TRBJ2-1, with D perhaps assigned TRBD1 or TRBD2 (5 bases each). Germline lookup yields CDR1 DFQATT and CDR2 SNEGSKA (reference sequence). The CDR3 sequence is 12 residues long. The V end lost 0 bases, the J end lost 12 bases, and 12 bases lay between the germline ends. The CDR3 here is CSARDRGPPQFF. The DNA of the CDR3 is TGCAGTGCTAGAGATAGGGGACCCCCGCAGTTCTTC.

In this sample, this clonotype turned up many times. The chain carries TRBV6-6 and TRBJ2-3; unclear D gene. With 1 base removed from V and 5 bases from J, the gap between germline ends came to 7 bases. Germline CDR1 reads MNHNY; CDR2 reads SVGAGI (reference sequence). This CDR3 is built from 13 residues. CDR3 loop: CASSYYWGDTQYF. For the CDR3, the DNA is TGTGCCAGCAGTTACTATTGGGGAGATACGCAGTATTTT.

This clonotype appeared a few times. The chain is built from TRBV6-1 and TRBJ1-2, with TRBD1 identical over 9 bases. Germline CDR1 reads MNHNS; CDR2 reads SASEGT. The CDR3 is 14 residues long. V shed 4 bases and J 5 bases; nucleotides not matched to a gene: 5. This CDR3 is CASSGGTGLYGYTF. CDR3 DNA: TGTGCCAGCAGTGGGGGGACAGGGTTATATGGCTACACCTTC.

The genes are TRBV28 and TRBJ1-4; no definite D call. V was pared by 3 bases and J by 8 bases, with 7 bases between. This CDR3 spans 12 amino acids. Germline V gene sequence: CDR1 MDHEN, CDR2 SYDVKM. The CDR3 loop reads CASSFIPEKLFF. As DNA, the CDR3 is TGTGCCAGCAGTTTTATCCCGGAAAAACTGTTTTTT.

The chain employs TRBV9 and TRBJ2-5, with no clear D. This CDR3 has 12 amino acids. Germline CDR1 SGDLS, CDR2 YYNGEE. V lost 3 bases to trimming and J lost 4 bases, with 7 bases between them. CDR3 bases: TGTGCCAGCAGCGCCGACCTAGAGACCCAGTACTTC. It specifies CASSADLETQYF. The entire variable domain, with the rest obtained from reference TRBV9 and TRBJ2-5, is as follows: DSGVTQTPKHLITATGQRVTLRCSPRSGDLSVYWYQQSLDQGLQFLIQYYNGEERAKGNILERFSAQQFPDLHSELNLSSLELGDSALYFCASSADLETQYFGPGTRLLVL.

This clonotype turned up a few times. The chain couples TRBV14 to TRBJ1-4; D remains unclear. The V end lost 1 base, the J end lost 7 bases, and 13 bases lay between the germline ends. Looked up from germline, CDR1 is SGHDN and CDR2 is FVKESK. There are 15 residues in the CDR3. CDR3 amino acids: CASSQVAGYAEKLFF. Here the CDR3 DNA reads TGTGCCAGCAGCCAAGTAGCGGGCTACGCTGAAAAACTGTTTTTT.

This clonotype was seen a handful of times. This chain connects TRBV4-2 to TRBJ2-1; weak D call: TRBD2 (6 bases). Trimming removed 6 bases at V and 4 bases at J, with 13 bases between. The CDR3 contains 14 residues. CDR1 is LGHNA, CDR2 YNFKEQ, per germline. CDR3 bases: TGTGCCAGCAGTCCTTACGGGGGTTACAATGAGCAGTTCTTC. This translates into CASSPYGGYNEQFF.

In its sample, this clonotype was seen a few times. The gene calls are TRBV18 and TRBJ1-3; possibly TRBD1 for D (5 bases). The CDR3 runs 16 residues. Trimming cost V 4 bases and J 0 bases, with 13 bases left between them. From germline, CDR1 is KGHSH and CDR2 LQKENI. In nucleotides, the CDR3 is TGTGCCAGCTCACGGACAACTTTGTACTCTGGAAACACCATATATTTT. Its translation is CASSRTTLYSGNTIYF.

This clonotype was seen a handful of times. A much more abundant neighbour one base away suggests this may be a read error. The genes are TRBV5-8 and TRBJ1-5, with unresolved D. The V end was cut by 4 bases, the J end by 0 bases, with 2 bases between. The CDR3 runs 12 residues. Germline V gene data show CDR1 as SGHTS and CDR2 as YDEGEE. The CDR3 nucleotides read TGTGCCAGCAGCCATAGCAATCAGCCCCAGCATTTT. Translated: CASSHSNQPQHF. The full variable domain, its missing parts supplied by reference TRBV5-8 and TRBJ1-5, is EAGVTQSPTHLIKTRGQQATLRCSPISGHTSVYWYQQALGLGLQFLLWYDEGEERNRGNFPPRFSGRQFPNYSSELNVNALELEDSALYLCASSHSNQPQHFGDGTRLSIL.

The V and J genes are TRBV3-1 and TRBJ2-1; D may correspond to TRBD1 or TRBD2 (6 bases each). V was shortened by 1 base and J by 0 bases, with 10 bases between the two germline ends. CDR1 is LGHDT, CDR2 YNNKEL, per germline (reference sequence). The CDR3 has 16 amino acids. The CDR3 DNA reads TGTGCCAGCAGCCAAGCCGAGGGGGGCTCCTACAATGAGCAGTTCTTC. As protein: CASSQAEGGSYNEQFF.

This clonotype was seen at least ten times. The chain is built from TRBV20-1 and TRBJ1-2; TRBD1 matches at 7 bases. The CDR3 has 13 residues. Germline CDR1 is DFQATT and CDR2 is SNEGSKA (reference sequence). V was pared by 3 bases and J by 2 bases, with 3 bases of the junction left unmatched. CDR3 sequence: CSASDRDNYGYTF. Written as DNA, the CDR3 is TGCAGTGCTAGCGACAGGGACAACTATGGCTACACCTTC.

This clonotype was detected only a few times. The chain carries TRBV3-1 and TRBJ2-1; no clear D. Germline V gives CDR1 LGHDT, CDR2 YNNKEL (reference sequence). There are 13 residues in the CDR3. With 7 bases removed from V and 9 bases from J, the gap between germline ends came to 16 bases. The CDR3 here is CASTPRRVGEQFF. CDR3 coding DNA: TGTGCCAGCACCCCGAGAAGAGTCGGTGAGCAGTTCTTC.

The chain has TRBV13 and TRBJ2-2, with D possibly being TRBD2 (6 bases). The CDR3 has 14 amino acids. Trimming cost V 5 bases and J 5 bases, with 12 bases left between them. CDR1 and CDR2 from the germline V gene are PRHDT and FYEKMQ (reference sequence). The CDR3 nucleotides are TGTGCCAGCAGCCGGGAGTTACAAACCGGGGAGCTGTTTTTT. Its translation is CASSRELQTGELFF. The full variable domain, rest sourced from reference TRBV13 and TRBJ2-2, is AAGVIQSPRHLIKEKRETATLKCYPIPRHDTVYWYQQGPGQDPQFLISFYEKMQSDKGSIPDRFSAQQFSDYHSELNMSSLELGDSALYFCASSRELQTGELFFGEGSRLTVL.

This clonotype showed up just a few times. V gene TRBV29-1 combines with J gene TRBJ1-4, with 7 positions matching TRBD1. This CDR3 has 13 amino acids. The V gene's germline CDR1 is SQVTM and CDR2 ANQGSEA. Unmatched junction bases numbered 11, after V lost 6 bases and J lost 10 bases. The CDR3 spells CSVTTGAAGKLFF. CDR3 nucleotides: TGCAGCGTCACCACAGGGGCCGCAGGAAAACTGTTTTTT.